This is a list of T cell receptor beta chains from one sample in a study of breast tumors, draining lymph nodes, adjacent tissues. TCRdb reprocessed the multiplex PCR reads with MiXCR, giving one entry per CDR3 protein. The repertoire holds 15,000 to 20,000 distinct CDR3 sequences, around 60% seen once, with 15% to 25% in the top ten. The sample was tumor-adjacent breast tissue. Every receptor here comes from a female donor with breast cancer. Some clones in this sample may be carry-over from other donors' samples. Each CDR3 is given with its conserved first and last residue. Fields, in order: D gene, J gene, clone size, V gene, CDR3 DNA, CDR3 protein. The D gene is left open where the match is weak. Only some rows state a clone size, as once, few, many or a class for expanded clones.

d_gene: .
j_gene: TRBJ1-4
abundance: .
v_gene: TRBV24-1
CDR3nt: TGTGCCACCAGTGACCCCGGGACCGGTGGTGAAAAACTGTTTTTT
CDR3aa: CATSDPGTGGEKLFF

d_gene: .
j_gene: TRBJ1-2
abundance: large
v_gene: TRBV18
CDR3nt: TGTGCCAGCTCACCCGATAACTATGGCTACACCTTC
CDR3aa: CASSPDNYGYTF

d_gene: .
j_gene: TRBJ1-4
abundance: .
v_gene: TRBV13
CDR3nt: TGTGCCAGCAGCTCCCCACCTAATGAAAAACTGTTTTTT
CDR3aa: CASSSPPNEKLFF

d_gene: TRBD1
j_gene: TRBJ1-2
abundance: .
v_gene: TRBV15
CDR3nt: TGTGCCACCAGCAGAGGAGGGACAGGCCAAGTCGGCTACACCTTC
CDR3aa: CATSRGGTGQVGYTF

d_gene: .
j_gene: TRBJ2-5
abundance: .
v_gene: TRBV2
CDR3nt: TGTGCCAGCAGTGCCGGACTTCTTGGCGGGGAGACCCAGTACTTC
CDR3aa: CASSAGLLGGETQYF

d_gene: TRBD2
j_gene: TRBJ2-2
abundance: .
v_gene: TRBV6-2/TRBV6-3
CDR3nt: TGTGCCAGCACAGCGGGAGAGACCGGGGAGCTGTTTTTT
CDR3aa: CASTAGETGELFF

d_gene: TRBD1
j_gene: TRBJ1-4
abundance: .
v_gene: TRBV15
CDR3nt: TGTGCCACGGCACAGGGGTTCGAAAAACTGCTTTTT
CDR3aa: CATAQGFEKLLF

d_gene: .
j_gene: TRBJ2-7
abundance: .
v_gene: TRBV14
CDR3nt: TGTGCCAGCACAGGGTCTGGCCGGCCTCCTTACGAGCAGTACTTC
CDR3aa: CASTGSGRPPYEQYF

d_gene: .
j_gene: TRBJ1-4
abundance: .
v_gene: TRBV7-2
CDR3nt: TGTGCCAGCAGCTTAGACAGAGGACCAGAAAAACTGTTTTTT
CDR3aa: CASSLDRGPEKLFF

d_gene: .
j_gene: TRBJ1-4
abundance: .
v_gene: TRBV7-8
CDR3nt: TGTGCCAGCAGCTTAGCGGAGGGACTCGGGGAAAAACTGTTTTTT
CDR3aa: CASSLAEGLGEKLFF

d_gene: TRBD2
j_gene: TRBJ2-1
abundance: medium-sized
v_gene: TRBV5-1
CDR3nt: TGCGCCAGCAGCCGAACTAGCGGGGGGACAAATGAGCAGTTCTTC
CDR3aa: CASSRTSGGTNEQFF

d_gene: TRBD1
j_gene: TRBJ1-5
abundance: .
v_gene: TRBV19
CDR3nt: TGTGCCAGTAGTGAGCTGACCGGGACAGGGGATGTTTATGGCAATCAGCCCCAGCATTTT
CDR3aa: CASSELTGTGDVYGNQPQHF

d_gene: .
j_gene: TRBJ1-6
abundance: once
v_gene: TRBV12-3/TRBV12-4
CDR3nt: TGTGCCAGCAGTCTTACAGTGTCGGGCGGCTTGGGATCACCCCTCCACTTT
CDR3aa: CASSLTVSGGLGSPLHF

d_gene: .
j_gene: TRBJ2-7
abundance: .
v_gene: TRBV5-1
CDR3nt: TGCGCCAGCAGCTTGTTGGGGGATTACGAGCAGTACTTC
CDR3aa: CASSLLGDYEQYF

d_gene: TRBD2
j_gene: TRBJ2-2
abundance: .
v_gene: TRBV24-1
CDR3nt: TGTGCCACCAGGGGCGGGGGGATTAACACCGGGGAGCTGTTTTTT
CDR3aa: CATRGGGINTGELFF

d_gene: .
j_gene: TRBJ2-5
abundance: .
v_gene: TRBV5-6
CDR3nt: TGTGCCAGCAGCAGATACCTGGGGGGAACGGAGACCCAGTACTTC
CDR3aa: CASSRYLGGTETQYF

d_gene: .
j_gene: TRBJ2-3
abundance: many
v_gene: TRBV4-1
CDR3nt: TGCGCCAGCAGCCATGCTAGGGCAGATACGCAGTATTTT
CDR3aa: CASSHARADTQYF

d_gene: .
j_gene: TRBJ1-6
abundance: .
v_gene: TRBV7-2
CDR3nt: TGTGTCAGCAGCTTAGATGGGGTGGGCAATAATTCACCCCTCCACTTT
CDR3aa: CVSSLDGVGNNSPLHF

d_gene: .
j_gene: TRBJ1-6
abundance: medium-sized
v_gene: TRBV6-5
CDR3nt: TGTGCCAGCAGTTACCCAGGGCTCAATTCACCCCTCCACTTT
CDR3aa: CASSYPGLNSPLHF

d_gene: .
j_gene: TRBJ2-4
abundance: many
v_gene: TRBV20-1
CDR3nt: TGCAGTGCTATAAGTCATGCCAAAAACATTCAGTACTTC
CDR3aa: CSAISHAKNIQYF

d_gene: .
j_gene: TRBJ1-6
abundance: few
v_gene: TRBV20-1
CDR3nt: TGCAGTGCTAGGCCAACTCTTAGCTCCTATAATTCACCCCTCCACTTT
CDR3aa: CSARPTLSSYNSPLHF

d_gene: .
j_gene: TRBJ1-5
abundance: few
v_gene: TRBV15
CDR3nt: TGTGCCACCAGCAGGGAAAATCAGCCCCAGCATTTT
CDR3aa: CATSRENQPQHF

d_gene: TRBD1
j_gene: TRBJ1-6
abundance: medium-sized
v_gene: TRBV30
CDR3nt: TGTGCCTGGAGGGGACAGCCAAATTCACCCCTCCACTTT
CDR3aa: CAWRGQPNSPLHF

d_gene: TRBD1
j_gene: TRBJ1-5
abundance: .
v_gene: TRBV7-8
CDR3nt: TGTGCCAGCAGCAAAGACCTTCAGGGGGGAGGTCAGCCCCAGCATTTT
CDR3aa: CASSKDLQGGGQPQHF

d_gene: TRBD2
j_gene: TRBJ2-3
abundance: .
v_gene: TRBV19
CDR3nt: TGTGCCAGTAGCGGGGGGTCCCCTGGCACAGATACGCAGTATTTT
CDR3aa: CASSGGSPGTDTQYF

d_gene: .
j_gene: TRBJ2-7
abundance: once
v_gene: TRBV5-1
CDR3nt: TGCGCCAGCAGCTCCGGTAGGGCCTACGAGCAGTACTTC
CDR3aa: CASSSGRAYEQYF

d_gene: TRBD1
j_gene: TRBJ2-5
abundance: .
v_gene: TRBV20-1
CDR3nt: TGCAGTGCTAGAGCTGGGACAGGGTACCTCGAGACCCAGTACTTC
CDR3aa: CSARAGTGYLETQYF

d_gene: TRBD1
j_gene: TRBJ1-2
abundance: once
v_gene: TRBV25-1
CDR3nt: TGTGCCAGCAGCCTAACCGGGGTAGGGACAGGGTCTTTACACTACACCTTC
CDR3aa: CASSLTGVGTGSLHYTF

d_gene: .
j_gene: TRBJ1-5
abundance: .
v_gene: TRBV20-1
CDR3nt: TGCAGTGCTAGTCGGGGGGAGAATCAGCCCCAGCATTTT
CDR3aa: CSASRGENQPQHF

d_gene: .
j_gene: TRBJ1-2
abundance: .
v_gene: TRBV24-1
CDR3nt: TGTGCCACCAGTGATCCCACAGGGATTGAGGGCTACACCTTC
CDR3aa: CATSDPTGIEGYTF

d_gene: TRBD1
j_gene: TRBJ1-3
abundance: .
v_gene: TRBV5-1
CDR3nt: TGCGCCAGCAGCTTACGGGGACAGGGAAACACCATATATTTT
CDR3aa: CASSLRGQGNTIYF

d_gene: TRBD1
j_gene: TRBJ2-2
abundance: medium-sized
v_gene: TRBV6-4
CDR3nt: TGTGCCAGCAGTGACTCGGTCAGGGGGTACACCGGGGAGCTGTTTTTT
CDR3aa: CASSDSVRGYTGELFF

d_gene: .
j_gene: TRBJ1-2
abundance: once
v_gene: TRBV20-1
CDR3nt: TGCAGTGCTTTTCAGGGGTTCCCCGACTATGGCTACACCTTC
CDR3aa: CSAFQGFPDYGYTF

d_gene: .
j_gene: TRBJ2-5
abundance: many
v_gene: TRBV12-3/TRBV12-4
CDR3nt: TGTGCCAGCAGTTTTTCCCCGGCCCAAGAGACCCAGTACTTC
CDR3aa: CASSFSPAQETQYF

d_gene: .
j_gene: TRBJ1-6
abundance: .
v_gene: TRBV9
CDR3nt: TGTGCCAGCAGCAAAGCGGACGGGGGCAATTCACCCCTCCACTTT
CDR3aa: CASSKADGGNSPLHF

d_gene: .
j_gene: TRBJ2-7
abundance: .
v_gene: TRBV7-2
CDR3nt: TGTGCCAGCAGCTTAGCACTGTCCTACGAGCAGTACTTC
CDR3aa: CASSLALSYEQYF

d_gene: .
j_gene: TRBJ2-7
abundance: .
v_gene: TRBV20-1
CDR3nt: .
CDR3aa: CSADRRGEGGYGYTFGSGTYEQYF

d_gene: .
j_gene: TRBJ1-4
abundance: .
v_gene: TRBV7-2
CDR3nt: TGTGCCAGCAGCTTAGATGGGGGTAATGAAAAACTGTTTTTT
CDR3aa: CASSLDGGNEKLFF

d_gene: .
j_gene: TRBJ2-7
abundance: .
v_gene: TRBV30
CDR3nt: TGTGCCTGGAGTTCGGGGCATACCTACGAGCAGTACTTC
CDR3aa: CAWSSGHTYEQYF

d_gene: .
j_gene: TRBJ2-5
abundance: .
v_gene: TRBV20-1
CDR3nt: TGCAGTGCTAGAGAACCGACAGGTCGAATTGGGGAGACCCAGTACTTC
CDR3aa: CSAREPTGRIGETQYF

d_gene: TRBD2
j_gene: TRBJ2-1
abundance: .
v_gene: TRBV5-1
CDR3nt: TGCGCCAGCAGCGCGAGGACTAGCGGGAGCAGGTATGAGCAGTTCTTC
CDR3aa: CASSARTSGSRYEQFF

d_gene: .
j_gene: TRBJ2-7
abundance: once
v_gene: TRBV2
CDR3nt: TGTGCCAGCAAACTCACCATTTCTTGCGAGCAGTACTTC
CDR3aa: CASKLTISCEQYF

d_gene: .
j_gene: TRBJ1-3
abundance: medium-sized
v_gene: TRBV29-1
CDR3nt: TGCAGCGCCCGGACCCACTCTGGAAACACCATATATTTT
CDR3aa: CSARTHSGNTIYF

d_gene: .
j_gene: TRBJ2-1
abundance: once
v_gene: TRBV20-1
CDR3nt: TGCAGTGCTAGATCCCCTCAGCGGACCTACAATGAGCAGTTCTTC
CDR3aa: CSARSPQRTYNEQFF

d_gene: TRBD2
j_gene: TRBJ2-1
abundance: .
v_gene: TRBV20-1
CDR3nt: TGCAGTGCTACCACTAGCGGGGCAACCTACAATGAGCAGTTCTTC
CDR3aa: CSATTSGATYNEQFF

d_gene: TRBD1
j_gene: TRBJ2-1
abundance: .
v_gene: TRBV6-4
CDR3nt: TGTGCCAGCAGTGAGACAGGGGGCTACGATGAGCAGTTCTTC
CDR3aa: CASSETGGYDEQFF

d_gene: .
j_gene: TRBJ2-2
abundance: .
v_gene: TRBV15
CDR3nt: TGTGCCACCAGCAGAGATCGTGGGGGCTACACCGGGGAGCTGTTTTTT
CDR3aa: CATSRDRGGYTGELFF

d_gene: .
j_gene: TRBJ1-2
abundance: .
v_gene: TRBV14
CDR3nt: TGTGCCAGCAGCCAAGCGGAGGGGTACTCCTACACCTTC
CDR3aa: CASSQAEGYSYTF

d_gene: TRBD1
j_gene: TRBJ1-6
abundance: few
v_gene: TRBV18
CDR3nt: TGTGCCAGCCGACGGACAGGGATTAATTCACCCCTCCACTTT
CDR3aa: CASRRTGINSPLHF

d_gene: .
j_gene: TRBJ2-6
abundance: .
v_gene: TRBV9
CDR3nt: TGTGCCAGCAGCGTACTCGCGGAAGCTCTGAGTCCTGGGGCCAACGTCCTGACTTTC
CDR3aa: CASSVLAEALSPGANVLTF

d_gene: .
j_gene: TRBJ2-5
abundance: .
v_gene: TRBV30
CDR3nt: TGTGCCTGCAGGGTTCTAGGGAGGGAGACCCAGTACTTC
CDR3aa: CACRVLGRETQYF

d_gene: .
j_gene: TRBJ2-3
abundance: .
v_gene: TRBV2
CDR3nt: TGTGCCAGCAGTGGGGAATTTTCCACAGATACGCAGTATTTT
CDR3aa: CASSGEFSTDTQYF

d_gene: .
j_gene: TRBJ1-4
abundance: .
v_gene: TRBV20-1
CDR3nt: TGCAGTGCGCCGGACGTTGCAACTAATGAAAAACTGTTTTTT
CDR3aa: CSAPDVATNEKLFF